One sample yielded the 2 T cell receptor beta chains listed below, sequenced in a study of OX40 agonist ivuxolimab in advanced cancers. Some clones are missing from TCRdb's copy, which holds only in-frame ones; the method was immunoSEQ multiplex PCR. The sample shows 25,000 to 35,000 clones, approximately 80% of them seen only once. Material: CD4+ or CD8+ T cells sorted from blood, obtained in a trial of the OX40 agonist ivuxolimab. The receptors come from an adult with an advanced solid tumor such as melanoma, head and neck, liver or kidney cancer.

This sequence joins TRBV5-8 and TRBJ1-2; no reliable D call. The CDR3 loop spans 13 amino acids. Germline CDR1 and CDR2: SGHTS and YDEGEE. The V end lost 7 bases, the J end lost 4 bases, and 14 bases lay between the germline ends. The DNA for the CDR3 is TGTGCCAGCGGCCTGAGGGAGGGCTATGGCTACACCTTC. Translated: CASGLREGYGYTF.

The chain joins TRBV19 to TRBJ2-7; 10 bases are a match to TRBD2. V shed 5 bases and J 4 bases; nucleotides not matched to a gene: 8. The CDR3 spans 15 residues. Per the germline V gene, CDR1 is LNHDA and CDR2 is SQIVND (reference sequence). The CDR3 DNA reads TGTGCCAGTAGTCCCGCTAGCGGGGGAGGATACGAGCAGTACTTC. This encodes CASSPASGGGYEQYF.